Below, 8 T cell receptor beta chains from the same sample are listed, as sequenced in a study of cytomegalovirus exposure and HLA in healthy donors. PCR amplification relied on 60 Vbeta primers (plus 13 Jbeta primers). The protocol was immunoSEQ multiplex PCR, while the TCRdb copy is restricted to in-frame clones and leaves out a portion. In the table there are some 130,000 clones, approximately 61% of which are singletons. The sequencing input was PBMCs. Receptors were obtained from a man younger than 45 in good health and CMV-seropositive.

The chain recombines TRBV10-3 with TRBJ1-2; TRBD1 matches 9 bases. Germline V gene data show CDR1 as ENHRY and CDR2 as SYGVKD. V lost 10 bases, J lost 6 bases, and 18 bases stayed unmatched. There are 16 residues in the CDR3. CDR3 residues: CASKPRVGDREDGYTF. CDR3 nucleotide sequence: TGTGCCAGCAAGCCGAGGGTGGGGGACAGGGAGGATGGCTACACCTTC.

The rearrangement uses TRBV28 and TRBJ2-5, with TRBD1 matching 9 bases. Germline trimming cut 11 bases from V and 5 bases from J; bases unmatched to any gene: 6. The CDR3 loop spans 12 amino acids. CDR1 and CDR2 from the germline V gene are MDHEN and SYDVKM. CDR3 in amino acids: CASRDREETQYF. The CDR3 nucleotides read TGTGCCTCCAGGGACAGGGAGGAGACCCAGTACTTC. Full variable domain (missing parts from reference TRBV28 and TRBJ2-5): DVKVTQSSRYLVKRTGEKVFLECVQDMDHENMFWYRQDPGLGLRLIYFSYDVKMKEKGDIPEGYSVSREKKERFSLILESASTNQTSMYLCASRDREETQYFGPGTRLLVL.

This clone is a singleton in its sample. This chain connects TRBV2 to TRBJ1-5; D is uncertain. Germline lookup yields CDR1 SNHLY and CDR2 FYNNEI. The CDR3 contains 13 residues. Trimming cost V 5 bases and J 1 base, with 6 bases left between them. The CDR3 DNA is TGTGCCAGCAGTCAGGTGAGCAATCAGCCCCAGCATTTT. Its protein product is CASSQVSNQPQHF.

A few counts support this clone. The rearrangement uses TRBV20-1 and TRBJ1-3, with TRBD1 as a possible D gene (5 bases). The V and J ends lost 5 bases and 8 bases respectively, with 10 bases between them. This CDR3 contains 11 residues. Germline CDR1 and CDR2: DFQATT and SNEGSKA (reference sequence). In DNA, the CDR3 is TGCAGTGCTCCCCTGGGGCACACCATATATTTT. Its protein is CSAPLGHTIYF.

The V gene is TRBV5-6, the J gene TRBJ2-7; 8 nucleotides agree with TRBD1. The CDR3 contains 14 residues. Germline CDR1 reads SGHDT; CDR2 reads YYEEEE. Trimming took 5 bases from V and 7 from J; bases not matched to a gene: 11. This CDR3 reads CASSEGTGLFEQYF. The CDR3 bases are TGTGCCAGCAGTGAGGGGACAGGTTTATTTGAGCAGTACTTC.

This chain uses TRBV7-2 with TRBJ1-2; 11 positions match TRBD1. Trimming at V came to 3 bases and at J to 4 bases, leaving 7 bases not matched to a gene. CDR1 and CDR2 from the germline V gene are SGHTA and FQGNSA. There are 16 residues in the CDR3. In DNA form, the CDR3 reads TGTGCCAGCAGCTTTACTAGGACAGGGGGCAGCTATGGCTACACCTTC. Its translation: CASSFTRTGGSYGYTF.

In its sample, this clone was seen once. The chain employs TRBV11-2 and TRBJ2-2; TRBD1 might be the D (6 bases). The CDR3 has 14 residues. Germline V lookup: CDR1 SGHAT, CDR2 FQNNGV. V lost 5 bases, J lost 1 base, and 8 bases lay in between. CDR3 nucleotide sequence: TGTGCCAGCAGCCCGGGACAGAACACCGGGGAGCTGTTTTTT. It translates to CASSPGQNTGELFF.

The chain recombines TRBV28 with TRBJ1-1; D call uncertain. The CDR3 consists of 14 residues. The V and J ends lost 5 bases and 4 bases respectively, with 14 bases between them. Looked up from germline, CDR1 is MDHEN and CDR2 is SYDVKM. CDR3 bases: TGTGCCAGCAGTGAGAGCGCGGCCCCCACTGAAGCTTTCTTT. Amino acids: CASSESAAPTEAFF.